This T cell receptor beta chain originates from a study of cytomegalovirus exposure and HLA in healthy donors (dated by TCRdb to about 2017). The study in broad terms: According to a later analysis, one platform produced both the roughly 110 validation repertoires and the approximately 670 repertoires of the first cohort. The study aimed to test whether signatures of past pathogen exposure could be identified by cataloging public T cell receptors. A separate validation cohort of some 130 different subjects was used in addition to the roughly 620-subject first cohort. The study combined high-throughput TCR immunosequencing, statistical association of individual TCRs with disease status, and machine learning to predict cytomegalovirus infection status.

The CDR1 and CDR2 encoded by the germline V gene (reference sequence) are MNHEY and SMNVEV. The CDR3, cysteine through phenylalanine, is 14 amino acids long. Only CDR3 DNA is held: 42 bases, read in frame from base 1. The junction shows trimming of 3 bases on V and 5 bases on J, and the gene matches do not reach 6 bases of it. On this clone itself: Its antigen has not been determined. Nothing much larger sits one base from this clone, and base qualities are not available.

The donors were included in the validation cohort of approximately 130 subjects, a group kept apart from the roughly 670-subject first cohort. The protocol used for the library was the immunoSEQ multiplex PCR assay. Per the authors' processing: To diagnose cytomegalovirus status from the catalog of TCR beta chain sequences, a statistical classification framework was built. What TCRdb holds here is the immuneACCESS table cut down to in-frame rearrangements. Part of the clones is not present; checked against another copy, under half of the missing clones reflect an unresolved V gene, and the others are unexplained. The D gene and trimming were derived from the DNA, and the V and J assignments and clone size from that table. In this sample the table shows 85,000 to 130,000 clones, 88% of which occur a single time. The biggest ten clones account for 1.8% of the sample. Results and caveats for the whole study, not just this receptor: The authors suggested that the approach could potentially be extended to other disease states and immunological phenotypes. Most TCR sequences were seen in very few donors, while some public TCRs were found in many individuals. A later analysis lacked HLA typing for the validation cohort, so it scored co-occurrence in that cohort across all 110 or so repertoires. The classifier was reported to diagnose cytomegalovirus status with high specificity and sensitivity in both the original and validation cohorts. In the study, 150 to 200 TCR beta chains were listed as associated with cytomegalovirus. A few of the identified cytomegalovirus-associated TCR beta chains were confirmed in vitro to be specific for cytomegalovirus antigens. Subsequent analysis determined that TCRs grouped into clusters in the first cohort also showed a tendency toward co-occurrence across the 120 or so validation repertoires, and about 93% of cluster scores exceeded 0.

Rearrangement joined TRBV27 to TRBJ1-1, with TRBD1 matching 7 junction bases. The sequence was collected from a woman in her late teens or twenties in good health and CMV-seropositive. Sequencing used PBMCs. CDR3 sequence: CASSFDREVTEAFF. The DNA sequence is TGTGCCAGCAGTTTTGACAGGGAAGTTACTGAAGCTTTCTTT.